These 19 T cell receptor beta chains were sequenced from one sample in a study of T-cell reconstitution after alpha-beta-depleted transplantation in children. Unique molecular identifiers were incorporated into the prepared TCRbeta library. TCRdb reprocessed the PCR reads via MiXCR and lists one record per CDR3 protein. The repertoire holds a few hundred thousand distinct CDR3 sequences, with roughly a tenth as singletons. Material: PBMCs, obtained before TCRalphabeta/CD19-depleted stem cell transplant. The receptors were sampled from a child younger than two with acute myeloid leukemia, due to receive a stem cell transplant.

In this sample, this clonotype turned up many times. The V and J genes are TRBV20-1 and TRBJ2-3; D not resolved. Germline CDR1 reads DFQATT; CDR2 reads SNEGSKA (reference sequence). V was clipped by 1 base and J by 0 bases, with 5 bases between them. There are 13 residues in the CDR3. CDR3 sequence (DNA): TGCAGTGCTAGAGGTCCCAGCACAGATACGCAGTATTTT. Protein product: CSARGPSTDTQYF.

V gene TRBV20-1 combines with J gene TRBJ1-5, with D possibly matching TRBD1 (5 bases). The CDR3 sequence is 13 residues long. Trimming cost V 7 bases and J 3 bases, with 13 bases left between them. Germline CDR1 reads DFQATT; CDR2 reads SNEGSKA (reference sequence). The chain's CDR3 is CSVGQGPNQPQHF. In nucleotides, the CDR3 is TGCAGTGTTGGGCAGGGCCCCAATCAGCCCCAGCATTTT.

This clonotype has at least ten counts. The chain joins TRBV20-1 to TRBJ2-5; 7 bases are shared with TRBD2. This CDR3 is built from 13 residues. Germline V lookup: CDR1 DFQATT, CDR2 SNEGSKA (reference sequence). V lost 5 bases, J lost 5 bases, and 8 bases stayed unmatched. The CDR3 DNA is TGCAGTGCTTCCGTTGGGGGGGATGAGACCCAGTACTTC. Encoded protein: CSASVGGDETQYF.

Ten or more counts support this clonotype. The rearrangement joins TRBV7-9 to TRBJ2-7; 12 positions match TRBD2. Germline CDR1 SEHNR, CDR2 FQNEAQ (reference sequence). The length of the CDR3 is 14 residues. Unmatched junction bases numbered 1, after V lost 2 bases and J lost 5 bases. The CDR3 DNA follows: TGTGCCAGCAGCTTACTAGCGGGGGGGCACGAGCAGTACTTC. This translates into CASSLLAGGHEQYF.

This clonotype came up many times. The genes are TRBV20-1 and TRBJ2-6; the match to TRBD2 covers 9 bases. This CDR3 has 18 amino acids. Germline values: CDR1 DFQATT, CDR2 SNEGSKA (reference sequence). V trimming: 2 bases; J trimming: 0 bases; junction bases outside the gene matches: 8. The CDR3 region is CSARPAGTSSSGANVLTF. The CDR3 region has the DNA TGCAGTGCTAGACCAGCCGGGACTAGCAGCTCTGGGGCCAACGTCCTGACTTTC.

There are many counts of this clonotype. The V call is TRBV12-3 or TRBV12-4, the J call TRBJ2-2, with a possible D match to TRBD1 (5 bases). V gave up 0 bases and J gave up 4 bases, with 9 bases separating them. The length of the CDR3 is 15 residues. The CDR3: CASSLAQGSTGELFF. CDR3 coding DNA: TGTGCCAGCAGTTTAGCGCAGGGAAGCACCGGGGAGCTGTTTTTT.

The sample holds many counts of this clonotype. The chain carries TRBV27 and TRBJ2-7, with D possibly being TRBD1 or TRBD2 (5 bases each). Germline V gives CDR1 MNHEY, CDR2 SMNVEV (reference sequence). This CDR3 has 17 amino acids. Trimming left V 3 bases short and J 3 bases short, with 21 bases between. The CDR3 here is CASSFLAPTVGGYEQYF. DNA of the CDR3: TGTGCCAGCAGTTTTCTCGCCCCGACAGTTGGAGGCTACGAGCAGTACTTC.

This clonotype was observed at least ten times. The genes are TRBV15 and TRBJ2-5; 7 bases are a match to TRBD1. Germline V gene sequence: CDR1 LNHNV, CDR2 YYDKDF (reference sequence). Trimming at V came to 1 base and at J to 0 bases, leaving 5 bases not matched to a gene. CDR3 length: 16 amino acids. This chain's CDR3 is CATSRGGRGYQETQYF. Written as DNA, the CDR3 is TGTGCCACCAGCAGAGGGGGCAGGGGGTACCAAGAGACCCAGTACTTC.

This clonotype was detected only a few times. V is TRBV12-3 or TRBV12-4 and J is TRBJ2-2; 10 nucleotides agree with TRBD2. V lost 1 base, J lost 1 base, and 3 bases stayed unmatched. The CDR3 spans 17 residues. Here the CDR3 DNA reads TGTGCCAGCAGTTTAGAGGGACTAGCGAGGAACACCGGGGAGCTGTTTTTT. Translating it yields CASSLEGLARNTGELFF.

The V call is TRBV7-2, the J call TRBJ2-1, with no clear D. V lost 0 bases and J 7 bases, leaving 13 bases between the germline ends. CDR3 size: 15 residues. Germline V gene lookup returns CDR1 SGHTA and CDR2 FQGNSA. For the CDR3, the DNA is TGTGCCAGCAGCTTAGCAGGGCCCTGGAGTAATGAGCAGTTCTTC. Residues: CASSLAGPWSNEQFF.

This clonotype has ten or more counts. The genes are TRBV9 and TRBJ2-5, with 9 nucleotides matching TRBD2. CDR3 length: 16 residues. The V and J ends lost 0 bases and 2 bases, in that order; junction bases with no gene match: 5. Germline CDR1 is SGDLS and CDR2 is YYNGEE. The CDR3 region is CASSVALTSGQETQYF. In nucleotides, the CDR3 is TGTGCCAGCAGCGTAGCGCTAACTAGCGGGCAAGAGACCCAGTACTTC.

This clonotype was recorded at least ten times. The rearrangement uses TRBV20-1 and TRBJ1-2, with D hard to call. The CDR3 contains 13 residues. The V and J ends lost 1 base and 4 bases respectively, with 10 bases between them. From germline, CDR1 is DFQATT and CDR2 SNEGSKA (reference sequence). The CDR3 DNA reads TGCAGTGCTAGAGGTCTGGTTTTCTATGGCTACACCTTC. Encoded protein: CSARGLVFYGYTF.

Points on this clonotype: With a much larger clone just one base away, this may be a read error. V usage is TRBV28 and J usage is TRBJ2-1, with 9 positions matching TRBD1. The ends lost 6 bases at V and 12 bases at J; junction bases unmatched: 12. From germline, CDR1 is MDHEN and CDR2 SYDVKM. CDR3 length: 14 amino acids. The CDR3 region has the DNA TGTGCCAGCAGCCGGGGACAGGGAAGGATTACGCAGTTCTTC. Its protein product is CASSRGQGRITQFF.

The chain recombines TRBV7-9 with TRBJ2-5; 11 bases agree with TRBD2. CDR3 size: 15 residues. V was pared by 4 bases and J by 5 bases, with 6 bases of the junction left unmatched. Germline values: CDR1 SEHNR, CDR2 FQNEAQ (reference sequence). CDR3: CASSWGTSGGETQYF. CDR3 DNA: TGTGCCAGCAGCTGGGGGACTAGCGGAGGGGAGACCCAGTACTTC.

In this sample, this clonotype turned up many times. The V gene is TRBV27, the J gene TRBJ2-3; D is unresolved. The germline V gene has CDR1 MNHEY and CDR2 SMNVEV (reference sequence). Trimming stripped 6 bases from V and 0 bases from J, with 16 bases between. The CDR3 covers 16 residues. CDR3 bases: TGTGCCAGCAGGGGGATCCTCACCGTTAGCACAGATACGCAGTATTTT. Amino acids: CASRGILTVSTDTQYF.

V gene TRBV19 combines with J gene TRBJ2-1; the match to TRBD2 covers 13 bases. Germline CDR1 reads LNHDA; CDR2 reads SQIVND (reference sequence). V gave up 5 bases and J gave up 8 bases; unmatched junction bases: 6. This CDR3 contains 15 residues. CDR3 protein: CASSDSGLAGDEQFF. CDR3 bases: TGTGCCAGTAGTGACTCCGGACTAGCGGGAGATGAGCAGTTCTTC.

This rearrangement joins TRBV29-1 to TRBJ1-5; no clear D. This CDR3 spans 12 amino acids. Trimming took off 4 bases at V and 5 bases at J, with 9 bases between the two ends. Per germline, CDR1 SQVTM and CDR2 ANQGSEA. The CDR3, as DNA: TGCAGCGTTGCTGACACGTATCAGCCCCAGCATTTT. Protein: CSVADTYQPQHF.

Ten or more counts support this clonotype. The V and J genes are TRBV5-1 and TRBJ2-2; D is perhaps TRBD1 (5 bases). CDR1 SGHRS and CDR2 YFSETQ come from the germline V gene. Trimming removed 3 bases at V and 7 bases at J, with 16 bases between. This CDR3 contains 15 residues. In nucleotides, the CDR3 is TGCGCCAGCAGCTACACCGTCCAGGGAAACGGGGAGCTGTTTTTT. This translates into CASSYTVQGNGELFF.

This clonotype was counted at least ten times. V gene TRBV28 combines with J gene TRBJ1-6; D uncertain. This CDR3 has 15 amino acids. Germline CDR1 and CDR2: MDHEN and SYDVKM. V was clipped by 3 bases and J by 6 bases, with 12 bases between them. The CDR3 DNA reads as TGTGCCAGCAGTTTGGGTGGCAGCACTAATTCACCCCTCCACTTT. This codes for CASSLGGSTNSPLHF.